The following is a TCR beta chain sequence with its context. The sample is drawn from a study of blood T cell repertoires in COVID-19. Study at large: Acute-phase and convalescent COVID-19 samples originated in the United States, Italy and Spain.

In the authors' methods: The authors estimated nucleated cell counts from reference gene primer amplification. TCRdb's copy holds only in-frame clones and misses some; the assay was immunoSEQ multiplex PCR. Clonal size and the V and J genes are those of that table, whereas D and trimming came from the DNA. The top ten clones hold over 25% of a sample with some 42,000 clones, roughly 80% of them seen once. This CDR3 has 16 amino acids. Germline V gene sequence: CDR1 MDHEN, CDR2 SYDVKM. The trim removed 7 bases at V and 1 base at J, leaving 12 bases unmatched. The sequenced material came from peripheral blood. The sequence came from a woman in her seventies with acute or convalescent COVID-19. This chain uses TRBV28 with TRBJ1-2, with TRBD1 matching 7 bases. The CDR3 sequence: CASTPSWGTVNYGYTF. In DNA, the CDR3 is TGTGCCAGCACCCCCTCGTGGGGGACAGTTAACTATGGCTACACCTTC.